This T cell receptor (beta chain) was retrieved from a study of blood T cells in healthy people across ages (dated by TCRdb to about 2015). As for the study more broadly: In model experiments, template switching captured roughly one uniquely barcoded TCR beta cDNA molecule for every two T cells. Age-related changes in TCR beta repertoire diversity were measured in the study by deep sequencing normalized with unique cDNA molecular identifiers. For two donors (one aged 18 to 30 and one aged 80 or older), the study analyzed two additional independent replicas of 1 million unique cDNA reads from the same blood draw. Four age groups were formed from the donors: young (average 16 years), middle-aged (approximately 42), aged (under 70) and long-lived (less than 85). To avoid experimental bias, donors of different ages were distributed randomly across sequencing lanes.

What the work shows at the level of the full study, not this receptor alone: Estimates of total diversity from one million sequenced T cells were regarded as lower bounds and underestimates. Because profiling used bulk unsorted PBMCs, naive and antigen-experienced compartments could not be compared conclusively. The CMV infection status of donors was not known, potentially confounding age-related changes in expanded clonotypes. Compared with the aged group, more naive CD4+ T cells, fewer expanded clones and increased TCR diversity were shown by the long-lived group, suggesting age selection. A strong correlation was found between observed TCR beta diversity and the percentage of naive T cells measured by flow cytometry. As age increased, observed TCR beta diversity per million T cells dropped in a roughly linear way, and a significant reduction was already evident by age approximately 40.

Comment on this clonotype: Its antigen remains undetermined. One base away there is no much larger clone; base qualities are not given.

The library was made by 5' RACE. The sequencer was an Illumina HiSeq 2500. A second roughly 7 to 11 cycle PCR used a sample-barcoded 5' primer and a J-beta primer mix. Each TCR beta cDNA molecule received a unique molecular identifier from a template-switch 5' adaptor carrying 12 random nucleotides. Each sample yielded at least 3 million CDR3-containing paired-end reads. The Mint cDNA synthesis kit, primed by a TRBC-specific oligonucleotide, was used to synthesize first-strand cDNA from all RNA. Following uracil-DNA glycosylase treatment, a first 18-cycle PCR with universal primers M1SS and BC2_uni_R was performed on all cDNA. Regarding the original processing steps: Normalization of each sample was performed by random selection of 1 million high-quality reads, each carrying a distinct molecular identifier. Instead of being binned into consensus sequences, reads that shared molecular identifiers were thrown out. MiTCR, with a Q25 quality threshold and the strictest error-elimination algorithm, was used for CDR3 identification, clonotype clustering and error correction. A nonparametric unseen species model with Euler transformation was used to estimate a lower bound on total TCR beta diversity. TCRdb reprocessed the public reads (quality trimming at Q25 with fastp, clone calling with MiXCR) and kept in-frame beta chains. Identical CDR3 protein sequences are pooled into one entry, listed with their most common genes and DNA. TCRdb, not the authors, supplied the V and J calls. A total of around 1.5 million distinct CDR3 sequences appear in this sample, roughly 59% of them only once. The ten largest account for 6.5% to 8% of the sample.

Donors were 30 to 45 systemically healthy Caucasian individuals from Russia aged roughly 6 to 100 years. Each donor gave ten milliliters of peripheral blood, collected into EDTA-treated Vacutainer tubes. Ficoll-Paque density-gradient centrifugation was used to isolate PBMCs, with at least 6.5 million per sample. Total RNA was extracted from PBMCs with Trizol reagent, with at least 5 micrograms obtained per sample. Naive CD45RAhigh/CD27high T cell percentages were measured by flow cytometry on a PBMC aliquot from every donor. Taken from cysteine to phenylalanine, the CDR3 has 17 residues. The entry retains the CDR3 DNA only, 51 bases that are in frame from base 1. V is cut back by 3 bases and J by 2 bases, with 11 bases in the junction unmatched.

The sequence was obtained from a man aged 18 to 29 in good health. Sequences were obtained from blood. The rearranged chain carries TRBV12-3 or TRBV12-4 and TRBJ1-1; TRBD1 fits 8 bases in the junction. The DNA sequence reads TGTGCCAGCAGTTTTACCGTCAACAGGGGGACCAACACTGAAGCTTTCTTT. It translates as CASSFTVNRGTNTEAFF.